Following are 27 T cell receptor beta chains from one sample sequenced in a study of blood T cells in healthy people across ages. Together with a sample-barcoded 5' primer, a J-beta primer mix was included in a second PCR lasting about 6 to 11 cycles. TCRdb re-called the 5' RACE reads with MiXCR, one entry per CDR3 protein. The data show approximately 780,000 distinct CDR3 sequences, around a quarter seen once. These data also featured in a second study, about T cells of mothers and their children.

The sample comprised blood. These receptors all come from a boy younger than 18 in good health.

This clonotype was picked up a small number of times. The chain combines TRBV28 with TRBJ1-3; D call uncertain. CDR3 size: 12 residues. V shed 8 bases and J shed 2 bases, with 7 bases lying between them. Germline V gives CDR1 MDHEN, CDR2 SYDVKM. The CDR3 coding sequence is TGTGCCAGCCACTCTGCTGGAAACACCATATATTTT. It is translated as CASHSAGNTIYF. Full variable domain (missing parts from reference TRBV28 and TRBJ1-3): DVKVTQSSRYLVKRTGEKVFLECVQDMDHENMFWYRQDPGLGLRLIYFSYDVKMKEKGDIPEGYSVSREKKERFSLILESASTNQTSMYLCASHSAGNTIYFGEGSWLTVV.

This chain links TRBV30 with TRBJ1-2, with D hard to call. This CDR3 region has 16 residues. The germline V gene has CDR1 GTSNPN and CDR2 SVGIG (reference sequence). V was pared by 2 bases and J by 4 bases, with 20 bases between. CDR3 region: CAWSLASRILSYGYTF. The CDR3 DNA reads as TGTGCCTGGAGTCTCGCGTCCAGGATACTAAGCTATGGCTACACCTTC.

This clonotype was observed a handful of times. The V gene is TRBV14, the J gene TRBJ2-3, with a tentative D call TRBD1 (6 bases). CDR1 is SGHDN and CDR2 is FVKESK in the germline V gene. Trimming cost V 5 bases and J 8 bases, with 11 bases left between them. This CDR3 has 12 amino acids. CDR3 amino acids: CASSYRVGTQYF. The CDR3 region has the DNA TGTGCCAGCAGCTACAGGGTGGGTACGCAGTATTTT.

V is TRBV20-1 and J is TRBJ2-5; D perhaps matches TRBD2 (5 bases). TRBJ2-7 explains the end of the DNA better; the J call may be wrong. This CDR3 is built from 12 residues. CDR1 and CDR2 (germline): DFQATT, SNEGSKA (reference sequence). The DNA of the CDR3 is TGCAGTGCCAAATGGTCGGGGAACGAGCAGTACTTC. Amino acids: CSAKWSGNEQYF.

The chain joins TRBV6-5 to TRBJ2-3, with D tentatively TRBD1 (5 bases). Trimming pared 0 bases from V and 3 bases from J, leaving 10 bases between. The CDR3 is made up of 15 amino acids. Per germline, CDR1 MNHEY and CDR2 SVGAGI. The DNA of the CDR3 is TGTGCCAGCAGTTACTCGAAGGGGTTTACAGATACGCAGTATTTT. Translation: CASSYSKGFTDTQYF.

This clonotype has a handful of counts. The chain combines TRBV5-1 with TRBJ2-3; 10 bases agree with TRBD2. The CDR3 runs 15 residues. Trimming cost V 4 bases and J 3 bases; bases outside gene matches: 5. CDR1 and CDR2 (germline): SGHRS, YFSETQ. CDR3 amino acids: CASSTGTSVTDTQYF. The CDR3 coding sequence is TGCGCCAGCAGCACCGGGACTAGCGTGACAGATACGCAGTATTTT.

A few counts support this clonotype. The chain couples TRBV15 to TRBJ1-2; D not resolved. The CDR3 is 11 residues long. V was clipped by 1 base and J by 10 bases, with 7 bases between them. Germline CDR1 and CDR2: LNHNV and YYDKDF (reference sequence). The CDR3 DNA reads as TGTGCCACCAGCAGAGGGCCGGACTACACCTTC. It encodes CATSRGPDYTF.

J is TRBJ1-2 and V is TRBV12-3 or TRBV12-4; D might be TRBD1 (6 bases). CDR3 length equals 13 residues. Trimming left V 5 bases short and J 7 bases short, with 14 bases between. The CDR3 is CASSPDTGTGYTF. CDR3 nucleotides: TGTGCCAGCAGTCCAGACACAGGGACTGGCTACACCTTC.

In this sample, this clonotype turned up a few times. This chain uses TRBV2 with TRBJ1-2; 11 bases match TRBD1. With V trimmed by 6 bases and J by 0 bases, 3 bases remained unmatched. This CDR3 has 15 residues. Germline CDR1 SNHLY, CDR2 FYNNEI. The CDR3 protein is CASRPGQGANYGYTF. CDR3 sequence (DNA): TGTGCCAGCAGACCGGGACAGGGGGCTAACTATGGCTACACCTTC.

The rearrangement uses TRBV6-1 and TRBJ2-4; D perhaps matches TRBD1 (6 bases). CDR3 size: 13 residues. Per germline, CDR1 MNHNS and CDR2 SASEGT. Trimming shortened V by 3 bases and J by 6 bases, and 9 bases separated the two germline ends. CDR3 DNA: TGTGCCAGCAGTGAGACGGACAGAAACATTCAGTACTTC. It specifies CASSETDRNIQYF.

V gene TRBV28 combines with J gene TRBJ2-2; D perhaps matches TRBD2 (6 bases). This CDR3 has 16 residues. The germline gives CDR1 MDHEN, CDR2 SYDVKM. Trimming stripped 3 bases from V and 5 bases from J, with 16 bases between. CDR3 sequence reads: CASSLITRAGTGELFF. The CDR3 DNA follows: TGTGCCAGCAGTTTGATAACCAGGGCGGGGACCGGGGAGCTGTTTTTT.

V gene TRBV28 combines with J gene TRBJ2-3; the D is unclear. This CDR3 has 15 residues. Germline V lookup: CDR1 MDHEN, CDR2 SYDVKM. V was trimmed by 3 bases and J by 6 bases, leaving 16 bases between them. CDR3 sequence (DNA): TGTGCCAGCAGTTTCCCCGACAATTTGGGCGATACGCAGTATTTT. Residues: CASSFPDNLGDTQYF.

The V call is TRBV6-5, the J call TRBJ2-1, with TRBD2 matching over 8 bases. With 6 bases clipped from V and 10 bases from J, the junction kept 8 bases outside the gene matches. The CDR3 runs 13 residues. Germline V lookup: CDR1 MNHEY, CDR2 SVGAGI. DNA of the CDR3: TGTGCCAGCAGCCGGACTAGCCCGGGGGAGCAGTTCTTC. As protein: CASSRTSPGEQFF.

This chain uses TRBV18 with TRBJ2-4; D tentatively fits TRBD1 or TRBD2 (5 bases each). Germline V gives CDR1 KGHSH, CDR2 LQKENI. The CDR3 covers 13 residues. V lost 1 base and J 7 bases, leaving 8 bases between the germline ends. Written as DNA, the CDR3 is TGTGCCAGCTCACCACTCAGGGAGAACATTCAGTACTTC. The encoded protein is CASSPLRENIQYF. Drawing the rest from reference TRBV18 and TRBJ2-4, the complete variable domain is NAGVMQNPRHLVRRRGQEARLRCSPMKGHSHVYWYRQLPEEGLKFMVYLQKENIIDESGMPKERFSAEFPKEGPSILRIQQVVRGDSAAYFCASSPLRENIQYFGAGTRLSVL.

This clonotype was counted between two and nine times. The V call is TRBV20-1, the J call TRBJ2-5, with D perhaps TRBD2 (6 bases). Per germline, CDR1 DFQATT and CDR2 SNEGSKA (reference sequence). The CDR3 contains 12 residues. Trimming removed 7 bases at V and 2 bases at J, with 11 bases between. This CDR3 is CSVLAVQETQYF. The CDR3 bases are TGCAGTGTCTTAGCGGTACAAGAGACCCAGTACTTC.

This chain joins TRBV3-1 and TRBJ2-1; D is unresolved. Germline V gives CDR1 LGHDT, CDR2 YNNKEL (reference sequence). The V end lost 0 bases, the J end lost 5 bases, and 14 bases lay between the germline ends. The CDR3 totals 16 residues. CDR3 nucleotide sequence: TGTGCCAGCAGCCAAGATCCCTGGGATATAAACAATGAGCAGTTCTTC. This translates into CASSQDPWDINNEQFF.

This clonotype was counted ten times or more. The rearrangement uses TRBV12-3 or TRBV12-4 and TRBJ2-7, with TRBD1 matching over 8 bases. J was trimmed by 2 bases and V by 4 bases; bases with no gene match: 1. The CDR3 is made up of 13 amino acids. CDR3 DNA: TGTGCCAGCAGTTCGGACAGGGCCTACGAGCAGTACTTC. It translates to CASSSDRAYEQYF.

This clonotype was counted between two and nine times. The V call is TRBV20-1, the J call TRBJ2-1; the match to TRBD2 covers 11 bases. Losses at the gene ends were 5 bases for V and 5 bases for J; bases not matched to a gene: 2. Germline CDR1 is DFQATT and CDR2 is SNEGSKA (reference sequence). The CDR3 length is 13 residues. As DNA, the CDR3 is TGCAGTGCTGTAGCGGGGGGGCACAATGAGCAGTTCTTC. Translated, it gives CSAVAGGHNEQFF.

The V call is TRBV6-1, the J call TRBJ2-5, with D perhaps TRBD1 (6 bases). Trimming removed 11 bases at V and 3 bases at J, with 19 bases between. Germline V gene lookup returns CDR1 MNHNS and CDR2 SASEGT. The CDR3 has 14 amino acids. The CDR3 region is CAGEQGGVEETQYF. The CDR3 DNA is TGTGCCGGAGAACAGGGTGGGGTCGAAGAGACCCAGTACTTC.

The chain links TRBV5-1 to TRBJ2-5; D is possibly TRBD1 or TRBD2 (5 bases each). The CDR3 totals 15 residues. The V gene lost 5 bases and the J gene lost 5 bases, with 19 bases spanning the gap. Germline V gene lookup returns CDR1 SGHRS and CDR2 YFSETQ. For the CDR3, the DNA is TGCGCCAGCAGTCTGATAAGGGACCCGGGGGAGACCCAGTACTTC. The encoded protein is CASSLIRDPGETQYF.

The rearrangement links TRBV20-1 to TRBJ2-4; D gene uncertain. V lost 2 bases to trimming and J lost 8 bases, with 4 bases between them. The CDR3 consists of 10 residues. Germline V gene sequence: CDR1 DFQATT, CDR2 SNEGSKA (reference sequence). CDR3 loop: CSARMDIQYF. The CDR3 region has the DNA TGCAGTGCTAGAATGGACATTCAGTACTTC.

This clonotype was found a few times. The genes are TRBV7-3 and TRBJ2-3; TRBD1 aligns across 8 bases. The germline CDR1 and CDR2 sequences are SGHTA and FQGTGA. The ends lost 2 bases at V and 7 bases at J; junction bases unmatched: 5. The CDR3 is made up of 14 amino acids. The CDR3 is CASSLLGQGNTQYF. CDR3 DNA: TGTGCCAGCAGCTTATTAGGACAGGGCAATACGCAGTATTTT.

This clonotype was counted a few times. The chain combines TRBV12-3 or TRBV12-4 with TRBJ1-4; TRBD1 might be the D (6 bases). V lost 1 base and J lost 8, with 17 bases in between. The CDR3 has 16 residues. The CDR3 here is CASSLGGPGQEEKLFF. The CDR3 DNA reads TGTGCCAGCAGTTTAGGGGGTCCGGGACAAGAGGAAAAACTGTTTTTT.

The chain recombines TRBV3-1 with TRBJ2-1; a possible D gene is TRBD2 (5 bases). The end of the DNA is better explained by TRBJ2-7, so the J call may be wrong. CDR1 and CDR2 (germline): LGHDT, YNNKEL (reference sequence). This CDR3 comprises 14 residues. The CDR3 is CASSRFAGSYEQYF. In DNA, the CDR3 is TGTGCCAGCAGCCGATTTGCGGGCTCCTACGAGCAGTACTTC.

This clonotype has only a few counts. The chain uses TRBV20-1 and TRBJ1-1; possible D gene TRBD1, 6 bases. Germline CDR1 is DFQATT and CDR2 is SNEGSKA (reference sequence). With 6 bases removed from V and 0 bases from J, the gap between germline ends came to 14 bases. This CDR3 is built from 14 residues. CDR3: CSAQRRGMNTEAFF. The CDR3 DNA sequence: TGCAGTGCCCAGAGGAGGGGGATGAACACTGAAGCTTTCTTT.

This clonotype was seen a few times. One base away lies a much larger clone, so this may be a sequencing read error. The V gene is TRBV27, the J gene TRBJ1-6, with no clear D. Germline V gene sequence: CDR1 MNHEY, CDR2 SMNVEV (reference sequence). The CDR3 is made up of 14 amino acids. Written as DNA, the CDR3 is TGTGCCAGCAGTCGCCCACAGATTAATCCACCCCTCCACTTT. Encoded protein: CASSRPQINPPLHF.

The V gene is TRBV5-1, the J gene TRBJ2-3; D might be TRBD1 (6 bases). Germline assignment: CDR1 SGHRS and CDR2 YFSETQ. The CDR3 spans 14 residues. V gave up 4 bases and J gave up 2 bases, with 11 bases separating them. CDR3 region: CASSPDRFTDTQYF. CDR3 DNA: TGCGCCAGCAGCCCGGACAGATTCACAGATACGCAGTATTTT.